This T cell receptor beta chain was obtained from a study of blood T cell repertoires in COVID-19. Study information: The origin of the acute and convalescent COVID-19 samples was the United States, Italy and Spain. Sources were T cells, B-cell-depleted T cells, or PBMCs; the material itself was cDNA or gDNA.

CDR3 length equals 14 residues. The ends lost 6 bases at V and 6 bases at J; junction bases unmatched: 10. In germline, CDR1 is MNHEY, CDR2 SMNVEV (reference sequence). As processed by the authors: Reference gene primer amplification yielded estimated nucleated cell counts. The protocol was immunoSEQ multiplex PCR, while the TCRdb copy is restricted to in-frame clones and leaves out a portion. V, J and clone size derive from that table, while D and trimming were established from the DNA sequence. The table records 190,000 or so clones, roughly 89% of them present only once. The chain uses TRBV27 and TRBJ2-7; TRBD1 aligns across 8 bases. The sequence came from a woman aged 18-35 years who had recovered from COVID-19. The sequencing input was peripheral blood. DNA for the CDR3: TGTGCCAGCAGCTTGGGACAGGCCACGACCGAGCAGTACTTC. Amino acids: CASSLGQATTEQYF.